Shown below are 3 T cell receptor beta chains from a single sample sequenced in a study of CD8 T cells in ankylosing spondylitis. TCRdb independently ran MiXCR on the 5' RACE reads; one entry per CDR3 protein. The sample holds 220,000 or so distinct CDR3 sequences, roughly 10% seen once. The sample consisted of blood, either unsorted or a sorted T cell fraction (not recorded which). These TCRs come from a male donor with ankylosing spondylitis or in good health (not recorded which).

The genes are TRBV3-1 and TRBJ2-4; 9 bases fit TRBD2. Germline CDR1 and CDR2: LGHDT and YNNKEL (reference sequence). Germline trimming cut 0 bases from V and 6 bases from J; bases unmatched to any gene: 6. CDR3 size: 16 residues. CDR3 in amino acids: CASSQDLAGGLNIQYF. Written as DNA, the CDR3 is TGTGCCAGCAGCCAAGATCTCGCGGGGGGGCTAAACATTCAGTACTTC. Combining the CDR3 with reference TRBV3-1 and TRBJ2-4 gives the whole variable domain DTAVSQTPKYLVTQMGNDKSIKCEQNLGHDTMYWYKQDSKKFLKIMFSYNNKELIINETVPNRFSPKSPDKAHLNLHINSLELGDSAVYFCASSQDLAGGLNIQYFGAGTRLSVL.

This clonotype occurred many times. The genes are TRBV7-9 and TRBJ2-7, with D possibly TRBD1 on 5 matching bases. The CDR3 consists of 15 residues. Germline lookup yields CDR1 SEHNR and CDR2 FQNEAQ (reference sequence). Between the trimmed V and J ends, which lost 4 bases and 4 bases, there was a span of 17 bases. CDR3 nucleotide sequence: TGTGCCAGCAGCTCCACCGACCTCACAGGTTACGAGCAGTACTTC. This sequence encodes CASSSTDLTGYEQYF. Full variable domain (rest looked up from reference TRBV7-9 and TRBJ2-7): DTGVSQNPRHKITKRGQNVTFRCDPISEHNRLYWYRQTLGQGPEFLTYFQNEAQLEKSRLLSDRFSAERPKGSFSTLEIQRTEQGDSAMYLCASSSTDLTGYEQYFGPGTRLTVT.

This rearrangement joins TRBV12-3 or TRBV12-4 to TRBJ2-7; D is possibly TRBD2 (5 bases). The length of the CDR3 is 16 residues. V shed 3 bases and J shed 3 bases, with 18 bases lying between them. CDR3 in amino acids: CASSLAVGRGSYEQYF. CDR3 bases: TGTGCCAGCAGTTTGGCGGTTGGACGGGGAAGCTACGAGCAGTACTTC.